These T cell receptor beta chains were read from a single sample in a study of blood T cell repertoires in COVID-19. The assay was immunoSEQ multiplex PCR, and TCRdb's table has in-frame clones only and misses some. The sample gives about 180,000 clones, 86% of which show up once; 5.5% to 7% is in the top ten. The source material was peripheral blood. Source of these receptors: a man over 45 with active or convalescent COVID-19. CDR3s leave out the opening cysteine and the closing phenylalanine or tryptophan.

>TRBJ2-3|TRBV18
ASSLLITDTQY
>TRBJ2-5|TRBV10-2
ASSGPGTVQETQY
>TRBJ1-1|TRBV7-9
ASSSSGGAF
>TRBJ1-2|TRBV4-3
ASSHRTDYGYT
>TRBJ2-5|TRBV6-5
ASRRDRKETQY
>TRBJ2-6|TRBV11-2
ASSGQGAGANVLT
>TRBJ2-1|TRBV29-1
SVVYLAQTSHINEQF
>TRBJ1-6|TRBV19
ASSTGTGGNSPLH
>TRBJ2-7|TRBV14
ASSPYRVSYEQY
>TRBJ2-1|TRBV10-3
AISVEGALWNEQF
>TRBJ2-3|TRBV24-1
ATSVRGTDTQY
>TRBJ2-3|TRBV3-1/TRBV3-2
ASSQASIGQGIDTQY
>TRBJ2-7|TRBV30
AWNSGLVEEQY
>TRBJ1-3|TRBV7-9
ASSPPKGGKMGNTIY
>TRBJ2-2|TRBV5-1
ASSLELASGELF
>TRBJ2-7|TRBV11-3
ASSSGLAGWDSYEQY
>TRBJ2-3|TRBV4-2
ASSQVVAGGQSDTQY
>TRBJ1-4|TRBV6-5
ASRYGTPGG
>TRBJ1-2|TRBV10-3
AISESIGHGSGYT
>TRBJ1-1|TRBV10-3
ASTDRLNTEAF
>TRBJ2-2|TRBV7-9
ASTPFPLGDPYVTGELF
>TRBJ1-2|TRBV3-1/TRBV3-2
ASSLRTGGYGYT
>TRBJ1-1|TRBV6-5
ASSVDRGLGTEAF
>TRBJ1-5|TRBV6-6
ASSRQTLTGTSNQPQH
>TRBJ2-2|TRBV24-1
ATTDRAGELF
>TRBJ1-1|TRBV4-2
ASSQPRRQNTEAF
>TRBJ1-6|TRBV4-3
ASSPSLNSPLH
>TRBJ2-2|TRBV6-5
ASRFKKNTGELF
>TRBJ2-3|TRBV5-8
ASSPLASSSTDTQY
>TRBJ1-4|TRBV7-2
ASSQGLANEKLF
>TRBJ1-2|TRBV29-1
SVELRDSYT
>TRBJ2-3|TRBV27
ASSLFQGTDTQY
>TRBJ2-6|TRBV2
ASSSLFSRVESSGANVLT
>TRBJ2-5|TRBV4-3
ASSQGSGIQETQY
>TRBJ2-7|TRBV5-1
ASSYTGFSYEQY
>TRBJ2-5|TRBV5-1
ASSLGTRSDGETQY
>TRBJ2-7|TRBV28
ASSPRTSWSYEQY
>TRBJ2-7|TRBV4-3
ASSQGGQGYEQY
>TRBJ1-1|TRBV4-3
ASSQDWRATEAF
>TRBJ2-7|TRBV6-5
ASSYAGLAGDEQY
>TRBJ2-5|TRBV5-6
ASSRTLPRGGETQY
>TRBJ2-5|TRBV5-5
ASSPGLAGETQY
>TRBJ1-5|TRBV15
ATSRQTGIVTQPQH
>TRBJ1-2|TRBV15
ATSSNANYYGYT
>TRBJ2-3|TRBV9
ASSVAPGTSSDTQY
>TRBJ2-3|TRBV5-1
ASSLGLAGGTDTQY
>TRBJ2-3|TRBV24-1
ATSVGFSTDTQY